The 3 T cell receptor beta chains given below trace back to one sample, sequenced in a study of blood T cell repertoires in COVID-19 (dated by TCRdb to 2018 to 2020). Library preparation employed the immunoSEQ multiplex PCR assay. As stored in TCRdb, this immuneACCESS dataset retains in-frame rearrangements with V and J assigned. A fraction of the clones does not appear; measured against another copy, unresolved V genes explain less than half of the discrepancy, and the remainder lacks a known reason. This sample lists around 94,000 clones; approximately 84% were detected once. In total, the top ten clones hold over 9.5% of the sample. Material for sequencing was peripheral blood. Receptors originate from a man between 40 and 49 years old with active or convalescent COVID-19.

This clone appeared a single time. The chain recombines TRBV19 with TRBJ2-1, with 8 positions matching TRBD2. The CDR3 length is 19 residues. V lost 5 bases to trimming and J lost 4 bases; unmatched junction nucleotides: 19. CDR1 and CDR2 (germline): LNHDA, SQIVND (reference sequence). CDR3 sequence: CASSPRGAGAIISYNEQFF. The CDR3 nucleotides read TGTGCCAGTAGTCCCCGGGGAGCGGGGGCGATAATCAGTTACAATGAGCAGTTCTTC. The entire variable domain, with the rest obtained from reference TRBV19 and TRBJ2-1, is as follows: DGGITQSPKYLFRKEGQNVTLSCEQNLNHDAMYWYRQDPGQGLRLIYYSQIVNDFQKGDIAEGYSVSREKKESFPLTVTSAQKNPTAFYLCASSPRGAGAIISYNEQFFGPGTRLTVL.

This chain connects TRBV6-5 to TRBJ1-2; no firm D call. V lost 8 bases and J lost 2, with 15 bases in between. This CDR3 spans 14 amino acids. Germline CDR1 is MNHEY and CDR2 is SVGAGI. CDR3 bases: TGTGCCAGCGGCCTTCTAACCGGGAACTATGGCTACACCTTC. Translated, it gives CASGLLTGNYGYTF.

The chain recombines TRBV30 with TRBJ1-6, with D perhaps matching TRBD1 (5 bases). V lost 5 bases and J 4 bases, leaving 18 bases between the germline ends. The CDR3 has 16 amino acids. CDR1 is GTSNPN and CDR2 is SVGIG in the germline V gene (reference sequence). CDR3 sequence (DNA): TGTGCCTGGGTTCAAGGGGAACGCGATTATAATTCACCCCTCCACTTT. It encodes CAWVQGERDYNSPLHF.